The present entry profiles one T cell receptor (beta chain) with its context. Antigen: not known. The data derive from a study of cytomegalovirus exposure and HLA in healthy donors. Looking at the study overall: Unique TCR beta sequences numbering 117 million came from about 179 million T cells in an earlier analysis.

This CDR3 region has 14 residues. Germline CDR1 is MGHRA and CDR2 is YSYEKL. V lost 0 bases to trimming and J lost 6 bases, with 8 bases between them. Both 60 Vbeta primers and 13 Jbeta primers went into the PCR. Only in-frame clones appear in the TCRdb table, and some are missing; sequencing was by immunoSEQ multiplex PCR. Of 150,000 to 200,000 clones detected, around 75% appear once; the ten largest clones hold about 7.7%. Findings and caveats of the study: The only immune exposure information that was available was CMV serostatus. Three CMV-associated chains proved CMV antigen-specific in vitro. In a later analysis, a missense DCLRE1C variant was linked to TCR beta V- and J-gene trimming.

The source of this sequence is a woman aged 40-49 years in good health and CMV-seropositive. Material for sequencing was PBMCs. The rearrangement uses TRBV4-1 and TRBJ1-4; the D gene is possibly TRBD1 (5 bases). The CDR3 protein is CASSQEGGYEKLFF. The CDR3 DNA reads as TGCGCCAGCAGCCAAGAGGGGGGATATGAAAAACTGTTTTTT.